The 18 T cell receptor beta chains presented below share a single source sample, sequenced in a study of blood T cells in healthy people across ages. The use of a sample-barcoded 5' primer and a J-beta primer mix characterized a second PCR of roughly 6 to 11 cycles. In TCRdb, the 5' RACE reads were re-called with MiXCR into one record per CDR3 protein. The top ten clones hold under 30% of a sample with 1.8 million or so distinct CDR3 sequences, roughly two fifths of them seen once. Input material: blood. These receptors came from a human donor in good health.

The CDR3 loop reads CASSQLPGQGVRGTEAFF. The CDR3 bases are TGCGCCAGCAGCCAACTACCGGGACAGGGGGTACGGGGCACTGAAGCTTTCTTT. This chain links TRBV4-1 with TRBJ1-1; 11 bases agree with TRBD1. Trimming took 2 bases from V and 4 from J; bases not matched to a gene: 12. This CDR3 has 18 amino acids. From germline, CDR1 is MGHRA and CDR2 YSYEKL.

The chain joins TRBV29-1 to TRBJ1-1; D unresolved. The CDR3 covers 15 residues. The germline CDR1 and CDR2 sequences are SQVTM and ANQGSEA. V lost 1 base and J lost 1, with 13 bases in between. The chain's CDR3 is CSVEGRQAKNTEAFF. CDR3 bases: TGCAGCGTTGAAGGTCGGCAGGCCAAGAACACTGAAGCTTTCTTT. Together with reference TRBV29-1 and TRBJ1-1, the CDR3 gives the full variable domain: SAVISQKPSRDICQRGTSLTIQCQVDSQVTMMFWYRQQPGQSLTLIATANQGSEATYESGFVIDKFPISRPNLTFSTLTVSNMSPEDSSIYLCSVEGRQAKNTEAFFGQGTRLTVV.

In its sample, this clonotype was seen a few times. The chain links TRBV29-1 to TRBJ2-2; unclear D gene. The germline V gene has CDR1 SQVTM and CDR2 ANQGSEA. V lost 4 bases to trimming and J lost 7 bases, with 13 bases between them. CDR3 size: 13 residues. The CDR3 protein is CSVGELMGGELFF. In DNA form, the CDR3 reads TGCAGCGTTGGAGAACTCATGGGCGGGGAGCTGTTTTTT.

CDR3 sequence: CASQHSSYEQYF. Here the CDR3 DNA reads TGTGCCAGCCAACACAGCTCCTACGAGCAGTACTTC. The chain recombines TRBV28 with TRBJ2-7; no clear D gene. This CDR3 has 12 amino acids. Trimming removed 8 bases from V and 0 bases from J, with 8 bases in between. Germline V gives CDR1 MDHEN, CDR2 SYDVKM.

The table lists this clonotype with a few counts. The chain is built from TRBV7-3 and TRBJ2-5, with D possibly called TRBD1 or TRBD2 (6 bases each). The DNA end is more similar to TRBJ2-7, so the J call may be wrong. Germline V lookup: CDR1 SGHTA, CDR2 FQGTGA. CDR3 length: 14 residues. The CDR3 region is CASSLRGGLGEQYF. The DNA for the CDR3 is TGTGCCAGCAGCTTGCGTGGGGGGCTGGGCGAGCAGTACTTC.

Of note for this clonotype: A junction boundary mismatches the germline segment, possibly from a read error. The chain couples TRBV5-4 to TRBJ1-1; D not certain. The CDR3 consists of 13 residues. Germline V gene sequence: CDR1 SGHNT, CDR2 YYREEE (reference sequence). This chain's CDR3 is CVSSLVRNTEAFF. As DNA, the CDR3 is TGTGTCAGCAGCTTGGTCCGCAACACTGAAGCTTTCTTT.

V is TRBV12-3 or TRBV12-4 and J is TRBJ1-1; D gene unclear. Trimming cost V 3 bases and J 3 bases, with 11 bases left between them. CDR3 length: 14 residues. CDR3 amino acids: CASSFTSRHTEAFF. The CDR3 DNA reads TGTGCCAGCAGTTTTACGTCCCGCCACACTGAAGCTTTCTTT.

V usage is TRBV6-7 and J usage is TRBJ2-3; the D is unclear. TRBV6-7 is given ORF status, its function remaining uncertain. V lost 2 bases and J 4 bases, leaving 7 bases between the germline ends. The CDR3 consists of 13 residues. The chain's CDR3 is CASSYRDPDTQYF. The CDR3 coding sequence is TGTGCCAGCAGTTACCGAGATCCAGATACGCAGTATTTT.

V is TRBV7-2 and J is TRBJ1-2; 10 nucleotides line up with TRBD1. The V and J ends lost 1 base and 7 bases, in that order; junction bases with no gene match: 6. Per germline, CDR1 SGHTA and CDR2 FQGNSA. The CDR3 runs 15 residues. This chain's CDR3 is CASSLDGTGVPGYTF. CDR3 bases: TGTGCCAGCAGCTTAGATGGGACAGGGGTTCCTGGCTACACCTTC.

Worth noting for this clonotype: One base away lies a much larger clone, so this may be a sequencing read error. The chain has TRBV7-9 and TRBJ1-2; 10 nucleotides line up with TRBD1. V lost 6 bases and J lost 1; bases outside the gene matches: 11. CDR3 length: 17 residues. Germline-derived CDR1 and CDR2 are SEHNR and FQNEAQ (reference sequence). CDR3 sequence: CASRRPTGGLLNYGYTF. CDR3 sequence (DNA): TGTGCCAGCAGGCGGCCGACAGGGGGCCTCCTTAACTATGGCTACACCTTC.

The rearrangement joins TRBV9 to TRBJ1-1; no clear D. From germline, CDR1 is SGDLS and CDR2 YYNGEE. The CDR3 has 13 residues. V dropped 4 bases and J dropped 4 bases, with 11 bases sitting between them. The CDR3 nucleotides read TGTGCCAGCAGCTTTGGAGTGAGCACTGAAGCTTTCTTT. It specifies CASSFGVSTEAFF.

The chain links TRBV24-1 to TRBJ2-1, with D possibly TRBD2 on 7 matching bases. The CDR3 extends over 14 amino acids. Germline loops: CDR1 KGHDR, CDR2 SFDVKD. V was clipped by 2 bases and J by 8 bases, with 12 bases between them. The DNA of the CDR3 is TGTGCCACCAGTGATTCGGGGGGCTCGGATGAGCAGTTCTTC. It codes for CATSDSGGSDEQFF.

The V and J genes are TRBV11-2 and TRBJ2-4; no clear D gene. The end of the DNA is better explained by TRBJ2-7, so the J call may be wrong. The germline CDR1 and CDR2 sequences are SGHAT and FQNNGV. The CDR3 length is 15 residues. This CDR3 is CASSLNGYPSDEQYF. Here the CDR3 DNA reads TGTGCCAGCAGCTTAAATGGGTACCCCTCGGACGAGCAGTACTTC.

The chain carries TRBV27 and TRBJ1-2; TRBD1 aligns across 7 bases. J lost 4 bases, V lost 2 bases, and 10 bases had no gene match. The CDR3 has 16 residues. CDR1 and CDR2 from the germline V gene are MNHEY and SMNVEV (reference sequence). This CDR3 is CASSLTSPDRRYGYTF. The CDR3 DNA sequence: TGTGCCAGCAGTTTAACCTCCCCGGACAGGCGCTATGGCTACACCTTC.

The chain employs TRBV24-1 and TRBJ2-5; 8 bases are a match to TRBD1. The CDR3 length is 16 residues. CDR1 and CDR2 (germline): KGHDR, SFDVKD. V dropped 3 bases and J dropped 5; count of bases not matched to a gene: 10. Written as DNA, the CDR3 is TGTGCCACCAGTGATATAGGGACAGGCCTTCGGGAGACCCAGTACTTC. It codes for CATSDIGTGLRETQYF.

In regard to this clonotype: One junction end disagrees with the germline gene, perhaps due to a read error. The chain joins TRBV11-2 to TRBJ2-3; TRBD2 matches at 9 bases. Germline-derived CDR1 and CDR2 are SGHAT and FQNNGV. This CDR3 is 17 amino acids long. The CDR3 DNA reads TGTGCCTGCAGCTTCGACGCGGGCGGGGGGGCCGGAGATACGCAGTATTTT. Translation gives CACSFDAGGGAGDTQYF. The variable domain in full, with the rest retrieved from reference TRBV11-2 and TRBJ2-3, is EAGVAQSPRYKIIEKRQSVAFWCNPISGHATLYWYQQILGQGPKLLIQFQNNGVVDDSQLPKDRFSAERLKGVDSTLKIQPAKLEDSAVYLCACSFDAGGGAGDTQYFGPGTRLTVL.

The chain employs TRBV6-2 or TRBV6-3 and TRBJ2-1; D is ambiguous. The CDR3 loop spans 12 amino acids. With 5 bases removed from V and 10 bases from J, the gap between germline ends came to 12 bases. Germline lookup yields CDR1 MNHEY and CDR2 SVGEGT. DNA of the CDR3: TGTGCCAGCAGTCCGGACCGGCGGGAGCAGTTCTTC. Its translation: CASSPDRREQFF.

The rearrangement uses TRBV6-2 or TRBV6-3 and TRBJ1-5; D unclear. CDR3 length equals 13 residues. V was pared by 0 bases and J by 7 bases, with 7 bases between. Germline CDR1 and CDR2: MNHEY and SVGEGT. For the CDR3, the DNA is TGTGCCAGCAGTTACTCTTGGGAGCAGCCCCAGCATTTT. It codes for CASSYSWEQPQHF.